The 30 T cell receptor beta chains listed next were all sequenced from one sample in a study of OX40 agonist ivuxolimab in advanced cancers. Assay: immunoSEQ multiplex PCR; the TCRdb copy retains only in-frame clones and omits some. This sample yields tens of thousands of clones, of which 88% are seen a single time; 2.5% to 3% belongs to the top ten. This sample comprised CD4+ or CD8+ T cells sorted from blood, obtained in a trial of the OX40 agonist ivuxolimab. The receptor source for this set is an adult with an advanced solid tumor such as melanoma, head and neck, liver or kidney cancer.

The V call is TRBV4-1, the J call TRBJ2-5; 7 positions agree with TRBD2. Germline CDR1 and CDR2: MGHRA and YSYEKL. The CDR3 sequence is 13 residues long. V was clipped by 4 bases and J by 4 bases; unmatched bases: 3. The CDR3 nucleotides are TGCGCCAGCAGCCGACTAGCAGGAGAGACCCAGTACTTC. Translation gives CASSRLAGETQYF.

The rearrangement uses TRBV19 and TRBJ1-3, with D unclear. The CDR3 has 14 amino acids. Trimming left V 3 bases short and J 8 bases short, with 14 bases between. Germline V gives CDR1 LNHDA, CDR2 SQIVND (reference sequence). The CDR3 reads CASSIDWVSDTIYF. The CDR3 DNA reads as TGTGCCAGTAGTATCGACTGGGTTTCGGACACCATATATTTT.

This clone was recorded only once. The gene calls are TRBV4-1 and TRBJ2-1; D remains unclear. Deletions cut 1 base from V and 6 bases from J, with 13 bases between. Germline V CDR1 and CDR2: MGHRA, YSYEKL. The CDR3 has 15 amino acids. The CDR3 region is CASSQVAPSLNEQFF. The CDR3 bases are TGCGCCAGCAGCCAAGTTGCGCCCTCCCTCAATGAGCAGTTCTTC.

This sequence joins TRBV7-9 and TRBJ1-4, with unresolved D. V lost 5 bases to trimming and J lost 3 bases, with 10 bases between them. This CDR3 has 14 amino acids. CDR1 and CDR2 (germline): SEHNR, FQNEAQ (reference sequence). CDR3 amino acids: CASSLDGANEKLFF. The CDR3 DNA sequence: TGTGCCAGCAGCCTGGACGGGGCTAATGAAAAACTGTTTTTT.

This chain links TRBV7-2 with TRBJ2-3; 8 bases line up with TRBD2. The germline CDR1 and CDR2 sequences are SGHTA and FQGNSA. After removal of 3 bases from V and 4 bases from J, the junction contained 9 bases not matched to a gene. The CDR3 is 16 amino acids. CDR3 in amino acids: CASSFGGGRGSDTQYF. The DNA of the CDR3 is TGTGCCAGCAGCTTTGGCGGGGGGAGGGGTTCAGATACGCAGTATTTT.

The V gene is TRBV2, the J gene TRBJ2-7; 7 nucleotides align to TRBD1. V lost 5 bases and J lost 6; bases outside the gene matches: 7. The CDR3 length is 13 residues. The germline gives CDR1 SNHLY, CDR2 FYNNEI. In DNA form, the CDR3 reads TGTGCCAGCAGTAAGGAAGACAGGGTCGAGCAGTACTTC. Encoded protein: CASSKEDRVEQYF.

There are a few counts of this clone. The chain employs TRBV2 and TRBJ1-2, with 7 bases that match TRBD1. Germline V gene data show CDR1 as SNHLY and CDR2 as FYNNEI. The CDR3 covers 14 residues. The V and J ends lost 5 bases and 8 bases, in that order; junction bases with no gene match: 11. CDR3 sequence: CASSSQGGLEGYTF. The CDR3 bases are TGTGCCAGCAGTAGTCAGGGGGGGCTGGAGGGCTACACCTTC.

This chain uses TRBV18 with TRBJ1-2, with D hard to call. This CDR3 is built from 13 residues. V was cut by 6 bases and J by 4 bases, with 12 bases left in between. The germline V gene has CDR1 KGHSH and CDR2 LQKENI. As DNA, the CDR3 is TGTGCCAGCTCCCCGGAGGGAATCTATGGCTACACCTTC. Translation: CASSPEGIYGYTF. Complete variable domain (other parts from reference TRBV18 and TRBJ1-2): NAGVMQNPRHLVRRRGQEARLRCSPMKGHSHVYWYRQLPEEGLKFMVYLQKENIIDESGMPKERFSAEFPKEGPSILRIQQVVRGDSAAYFCASSPEGIYGYTFGSGTRLTVV.

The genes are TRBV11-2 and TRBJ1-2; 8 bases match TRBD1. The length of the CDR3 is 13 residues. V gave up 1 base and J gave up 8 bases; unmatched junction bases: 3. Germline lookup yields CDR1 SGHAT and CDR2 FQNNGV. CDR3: CASSLAGGRGYTF. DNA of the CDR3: TGTGCCAGCAGCTTAGCAGGGGGCAGGGGCTACACCTTC.

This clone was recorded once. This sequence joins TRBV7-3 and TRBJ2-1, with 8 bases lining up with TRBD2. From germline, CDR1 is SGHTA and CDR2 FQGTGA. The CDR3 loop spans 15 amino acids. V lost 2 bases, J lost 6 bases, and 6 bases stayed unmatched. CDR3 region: CASSLLGLAGNEQFF. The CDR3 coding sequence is TGTGCCAGCAGCTTATTAGGACTAGCCGGCAATGAGCAGTTCTTC.

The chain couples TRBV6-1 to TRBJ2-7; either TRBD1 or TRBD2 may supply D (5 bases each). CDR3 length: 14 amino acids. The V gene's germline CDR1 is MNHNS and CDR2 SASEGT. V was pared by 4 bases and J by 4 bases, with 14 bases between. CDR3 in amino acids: CASSVEGIEYEQYF. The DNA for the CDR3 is TGTGCCAGCAGTGTTGAGGGGATTGAGTACGAGCAGTACTTC.

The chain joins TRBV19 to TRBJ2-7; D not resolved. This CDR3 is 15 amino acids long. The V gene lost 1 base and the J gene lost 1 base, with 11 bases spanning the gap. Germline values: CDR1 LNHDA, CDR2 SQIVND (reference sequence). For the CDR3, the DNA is TGTGCCAGTAGTATAGTAGCAGGACCTTCCTACGAGCAGTACTTC. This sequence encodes CASSIVAGPSYEQYF.

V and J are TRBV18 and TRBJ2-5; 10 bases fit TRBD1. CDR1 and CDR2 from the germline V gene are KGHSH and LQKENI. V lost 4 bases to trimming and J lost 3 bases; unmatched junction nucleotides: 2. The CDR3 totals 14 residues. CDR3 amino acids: CASSRQGAEETQYF. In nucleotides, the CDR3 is TGTGCCAGCTCACGACAGGGGGCTGAAGAGACCCAGTACTTC.

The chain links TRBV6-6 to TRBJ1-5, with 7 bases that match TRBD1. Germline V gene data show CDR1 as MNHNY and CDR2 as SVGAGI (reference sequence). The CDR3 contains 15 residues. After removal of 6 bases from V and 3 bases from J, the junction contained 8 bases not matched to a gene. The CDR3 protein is CASRSHGTANQPQHF. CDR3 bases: TGTGCCAGCAGGTCCCACGGGACAGCCAATCAGCCCCAGCATTTT.

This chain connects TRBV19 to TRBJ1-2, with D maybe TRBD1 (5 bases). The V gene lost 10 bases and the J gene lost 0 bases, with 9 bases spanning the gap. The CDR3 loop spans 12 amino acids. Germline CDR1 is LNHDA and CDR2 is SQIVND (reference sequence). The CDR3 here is CATKTANYGYTF. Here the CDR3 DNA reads TGTGCCACAAAGACAGCTAACTATGGCTACACCTTC.

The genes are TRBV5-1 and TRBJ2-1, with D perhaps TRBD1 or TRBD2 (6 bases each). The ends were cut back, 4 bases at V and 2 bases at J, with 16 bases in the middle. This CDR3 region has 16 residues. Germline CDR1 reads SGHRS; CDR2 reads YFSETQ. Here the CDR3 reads CASSGGSGQTYNEQFF. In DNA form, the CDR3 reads TGCGCCAGCAGCGGTGGTAGCGGACAGACCTACAATGAGCAGTTCTTC.

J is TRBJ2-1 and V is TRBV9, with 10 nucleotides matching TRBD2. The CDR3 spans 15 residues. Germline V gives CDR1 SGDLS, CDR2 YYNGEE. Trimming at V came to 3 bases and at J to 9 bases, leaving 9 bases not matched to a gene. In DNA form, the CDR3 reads TGTGCCAGCAGCGCCACTAGCGGGGAGACCGTTGAGCAGTTCTTC. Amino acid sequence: CASSATSGETVEQFF.

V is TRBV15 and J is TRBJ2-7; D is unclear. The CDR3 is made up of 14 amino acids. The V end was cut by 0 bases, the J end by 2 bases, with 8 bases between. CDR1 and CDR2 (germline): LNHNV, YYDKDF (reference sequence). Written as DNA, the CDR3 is TGTGCCACCAGCAGAGAAGGGTTCACCTACGAGCAGTACTTC. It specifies CATSREGFTYEQYF.

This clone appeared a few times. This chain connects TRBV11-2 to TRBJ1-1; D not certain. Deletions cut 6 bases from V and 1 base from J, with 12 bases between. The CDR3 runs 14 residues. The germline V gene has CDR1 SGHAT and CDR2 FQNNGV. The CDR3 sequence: CASRPGFRNTEAFF. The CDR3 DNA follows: TGTGCCAGCAGACCAGGATTCAGGAACACTGAAGCTTTCTTT.

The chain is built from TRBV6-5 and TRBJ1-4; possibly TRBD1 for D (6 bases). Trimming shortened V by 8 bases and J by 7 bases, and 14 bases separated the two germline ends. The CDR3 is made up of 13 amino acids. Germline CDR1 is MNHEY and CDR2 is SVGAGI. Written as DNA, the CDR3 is TGTGCCAGCGCCAGGGGCGTAGGTGAAAAACTGTTTTTT. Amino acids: CASARGVGEKLFF.

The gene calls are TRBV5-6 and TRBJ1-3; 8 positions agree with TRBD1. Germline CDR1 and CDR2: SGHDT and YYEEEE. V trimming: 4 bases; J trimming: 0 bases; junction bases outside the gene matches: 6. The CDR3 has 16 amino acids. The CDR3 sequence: CASSRRTGHSGNTIYF. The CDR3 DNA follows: TGTGCCAGCAGCCGTAGGACAGGGCACTCTGGAAACACCATATATTTT.

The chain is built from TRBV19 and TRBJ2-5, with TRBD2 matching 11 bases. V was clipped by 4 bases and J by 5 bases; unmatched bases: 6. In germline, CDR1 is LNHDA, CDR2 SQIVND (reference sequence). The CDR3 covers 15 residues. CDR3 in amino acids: CASSTQTSGVETQYF. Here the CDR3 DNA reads TGTGCCAGTAGTACCCAGACTAGCGGGGTGGAGACCCAGTACTTC. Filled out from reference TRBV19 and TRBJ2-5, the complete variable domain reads DGGITQSPKYLFRKEGQNVTLSCEQNLNHDAMYWYRQDPGQGLRLIYYSQIVNDFQKGDIAEGYSVSREKKESFPLTVTSAQKNPTAFYLCASSTQTSGVETQYFGPGTRLLVL.

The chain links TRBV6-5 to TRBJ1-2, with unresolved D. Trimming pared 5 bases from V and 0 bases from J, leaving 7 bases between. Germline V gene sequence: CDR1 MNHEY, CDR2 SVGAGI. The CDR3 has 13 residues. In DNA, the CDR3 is TGTGCCAGCAGTCACGACCCTAACTATGGCTACACCTTC. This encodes CASSHDPNYGYTF.

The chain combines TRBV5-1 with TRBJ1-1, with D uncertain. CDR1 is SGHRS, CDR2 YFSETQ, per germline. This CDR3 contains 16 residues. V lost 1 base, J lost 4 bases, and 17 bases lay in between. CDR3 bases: TGCGCCAGCAGCTTGCCCGAAACAGCCCTGGGCACTGAAGCTTTCTTT. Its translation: CASSLPETALGTEAFF.

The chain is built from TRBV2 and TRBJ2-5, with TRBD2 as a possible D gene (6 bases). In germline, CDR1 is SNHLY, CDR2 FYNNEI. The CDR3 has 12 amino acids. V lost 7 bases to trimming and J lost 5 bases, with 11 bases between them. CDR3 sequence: CASKGSGETQYF. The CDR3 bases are TGTGCCAGCAAAGGGAGCGGGGAGACCCAGTACTTC.

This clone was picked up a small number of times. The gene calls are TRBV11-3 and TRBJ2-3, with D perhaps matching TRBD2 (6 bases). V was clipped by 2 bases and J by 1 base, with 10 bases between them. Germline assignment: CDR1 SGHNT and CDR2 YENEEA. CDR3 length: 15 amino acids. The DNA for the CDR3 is TGTGCCAGCAGCTTACCTAGCGAGGGCACAGATACGCAGTATTTT. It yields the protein CASSLPSEGTDTQYF.

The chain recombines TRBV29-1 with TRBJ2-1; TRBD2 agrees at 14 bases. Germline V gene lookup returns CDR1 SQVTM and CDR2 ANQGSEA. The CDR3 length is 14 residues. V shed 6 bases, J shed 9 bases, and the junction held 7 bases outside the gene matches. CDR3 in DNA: TGCAGCGTCGCCGGGACTAGCGGGAGAGGTGAGCAGTTCTTC. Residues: CSVAGTSGRGEQFF.

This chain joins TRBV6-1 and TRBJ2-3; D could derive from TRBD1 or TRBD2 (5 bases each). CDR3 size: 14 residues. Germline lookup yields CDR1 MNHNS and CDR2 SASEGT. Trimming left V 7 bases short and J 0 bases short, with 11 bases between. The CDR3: CASKRQGSTDTQYF. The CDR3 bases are TGTGCCAGCAAGCGGCAGGGCAGCACAGATACGCAGTATTTT.

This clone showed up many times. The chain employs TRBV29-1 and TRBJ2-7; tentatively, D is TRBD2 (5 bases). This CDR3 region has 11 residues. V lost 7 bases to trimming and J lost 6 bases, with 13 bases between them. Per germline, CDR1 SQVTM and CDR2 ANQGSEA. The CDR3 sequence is CSAARSGEQYF. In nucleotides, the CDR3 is TGCAGCGCGGCCCGCAGCGGCGAGCAGTACTTC.

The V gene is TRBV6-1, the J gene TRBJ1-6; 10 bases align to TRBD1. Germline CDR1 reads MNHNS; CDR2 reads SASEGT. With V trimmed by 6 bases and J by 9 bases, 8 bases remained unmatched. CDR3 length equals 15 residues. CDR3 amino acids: CASREGTGAISPLHF. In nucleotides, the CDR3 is TGTGCCAGCAGAGAGGGGACAGGGGCAATTTCACCCCTCCACTTT.